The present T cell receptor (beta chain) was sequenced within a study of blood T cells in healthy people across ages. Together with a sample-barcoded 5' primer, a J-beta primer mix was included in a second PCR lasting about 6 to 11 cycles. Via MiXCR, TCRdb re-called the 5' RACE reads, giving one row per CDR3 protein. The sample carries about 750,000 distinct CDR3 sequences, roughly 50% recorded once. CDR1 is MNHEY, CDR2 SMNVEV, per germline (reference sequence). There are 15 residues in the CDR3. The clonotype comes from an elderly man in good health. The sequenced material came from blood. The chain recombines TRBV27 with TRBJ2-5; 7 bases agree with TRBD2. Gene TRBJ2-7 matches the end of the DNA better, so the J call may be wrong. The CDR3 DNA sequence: TGTGCCAGCAGTTTGAAGGCTAGCGGACCCTACGAGCAGTACTTC. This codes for CASSLKASGPYEQYF.